A selection of T cell receptor beta chains follows, all from one sample in a study of vaccination effects on CD4 cells after COVID-19. These receptors' targets are unknown. Sequenced by immunoSEQ multiplex PCR; TCRdb stores in-frame clones only, minus some. The sample has about 73,000 clones, around 70% seen once. Sequences were derived from CD4+ T cells from PBMCs cultured without peptide, sampled after COVID-19 vaccination. Receptors originate from a human donor who received a COVID-19 vaccine. Both conserved end residues are part of each CDR3. D genes are given only for firm matches. Clone size is not always given. Where it is, it says once, few, many or a class for expanded clones.

d_call	clone_size	v_call	j_call	cdr3_nt	cdr3_aa
NA	NA	TRBV6-1	TRBJ1-6	TGTGCCAGCAGTGAAGGGATGGGGGTGAGTAATTCACCCCTCCACTTT	CASSEGMGVSNSPLHF
TRBD1	NA	TRBV6-6	TRBJ2-5	TGTGCCAGCAGTACATACGGACAGGGGCCAAGAGAGACCCAGTACTTC	CASSTYGQGPRETQYF
TRBD1	few	TRBV5-1	TRBJ1-2	TGCGCCACCTTTCCCGGGGACAGGGAGGACTATGGCTACACCTTC	CATFPGDREDYGYTF
NA	few	TRBV7-9	TRBJ1-3	TGTGCCAGCAGCTCAGGGAGGGGATCTCTTCACAGAGCCATATATTTT	CASSSGRGSLHRAIYF
NA	NA	TRBV6-6	TRBJ1-6	TGTGCCAGCAGTTATGGGGGGGCCCCTAATTCACCCCTCCACTTT	CASSYGGAPNSPLHF
NA	NA	TRBV29-1	TRBJ2-1	TGCAGCGGGGGGACGGGACGGGCCAATGAGCAGTTCTTC	CSGGTGRANEQFF
NA	NA	TRBV5-1	TRBJ1-5	TGCGCCAGCAGCGCAGGGAACAATCAGCCCCAGCATTTT	CASSAGNNQPQHF
TRBD1	NA	TRBV9	TRBJ1-4	TGTGCCAGCAGCCCCCGACAGGGGAGGGATGAAAAACTGTTTTTT	CASSPRQGRDEKLFF
TRBD1	NA	TRBV5-4	TRBJ2-3	TGTGCCAGCAGCCGGACAGGCCCTTCAGATACGCAGTATTTT	CASSRTGPSDTQYF
TRBD1	NA	TRBV27	TRBJ2-1	TGTGCCAGCAGTTCACCCAGGGGGTCCTACAATGAGCAGTTCTTC	CASSSPRGSYNEQFF
NA	NA	TRBV9	TRBJ1-2	TGTGCCAGCAGCGTAGCTTTGGTAAACTATGGCTACACCTTC	CASSVALVNYGYTF
NA	NA	TRBV10-1	TRBJ1-5	TGCGCCAGCAGTGAAACGGGCAATCAGCCCCAGCATTTT	CASSETGNQPQHF
NA	few	TRBV24-1	TRBJ1-5	TGTGCCACCAGTGACCCAAGAGAGGGCAGCAATCAGCCCCAGCATTTT	CATSDPREGSNQPQHF
NA	NA	TRBV5-4	TRBJ2-3	TGTGCCAGCAGCTTGGCCGGGACTCCAGATACGCAGTATTTT	CASSLAGTPDTQYF
NA	once	TRBV27	TRBJ2-2	TGTGCCAGCAGCAAATTGCCGGGAGGGGAGCTGTTTTTT	CASSKLPGGELFF
NA	NA	TRBV24-1	TRBJ2-1	TGTGCCACCAGTGATTTGGGGGTGGGGGAGCAGTTCTTC	CATSDLGVGEQFF
NA	NA	TRBV10-2	TRBJ1-5	TGCGCCAGCAGTGATGTTTATAGCAATCAGCCCCAGCATTTT	CASSDVYSNQPQHF
TRBD2	few	TRBV9	TRBJ2-1	TGTGCCGGGGGGGTTAGGTCCTACAATGAGCAGTTCTTC	CAGGVRSYNEQFF
NA	NA	TRBV7-2	TRBJ2-1	TGTGCCAGCAGCCCTAGGTGGGGCCGGAGGGTAGGGTCCTACAATGAGCAGTTCTTC	CASSPRWGRRVGSYNEQFF
TRBD2	NA	TRBV9	TRBJ2-1	TGTGCCAGCAGCGTCGGACTAGCGGCCATTGGGTCGGAGCAGTTCTTC	CASSVGLAAIGSEQFF
NA	once	TRBV4-1	TRBJ2-3	TGCGCCAGCAGCATGGTTGGCACAGATACGCAGTATTTT	CASSMVGTDTQYF
TRBD1	NA	TRBV18	TRBJ1-1	TGTGCCAGCTCACCGGCCACGGGACAGATGAACACTGAAGCTTTCTTT	CASSPATGQMNTEAFF
TRBD1	few	TRBV6-6	TRBJ1-6	TGTGCCAGCAGTTCTCGGGACAGGGCCGGTTCACCCCTCCACTTT	CASSSRDRAGSPLHF
TRBD2	NA	TRBV5-1	TRBJ2-2	TGCGCCAGCAGCATTGCTATAGCGGGGGTGAGCGGGGAGCTGTTTTTT	CASSIAIAGVSGELFF
NA	NA	TRBV12-3/TRBV12-4	TRBJ1-5	TGTGCCAGCAGTTTGAATAGCAATCAGCCCCAGCATTTT	CASSLNSNQPQHF
NA	NA	TRBV5-1	TRBJ2-3	TGCGCCAGCAGCTTGGATGTAGTCGATACGCAGTATTTT	CASSLDVVDTQYF
NA	few	TRBV4-1	TRBJ2-1	TGCGCCAGCAGCCAAGGATTTTTCAATGAGCAGTTCTTC	CASSQGFFNEQFF
NA	few	TRBV2	TRBJ1-1	TGTGCCAGCAACTGGGAAAGGGTCGACACTGAAGCTTTCTTT	CASNWERVDTEAFF
NA	NA	TRBV7-2	TRBJ1-1	TGTGCCAGCAGCTTTAGTTCTGGGGGCCCGGAAGCTTTCTTT	CASSFSSGGPEAFF
NA	few	TRBV5-6	TRBJ1-2	TGTGCCAGCAGCCGCCGGGACGGTAACTATGGCTACACCTTC	CASSRRDGNYGYTF
TRBD2	NA	TRBV7-2	TRBJ2-3	TGTGCCAGCAGCCGCCGGGGCGGGGGGACAGATACGCAGTATTTT	CASSRRGGGTDTQYF
NA	NA	TRBV5-1	TRBJ1-1	TGCGCCAGCAGCCGGGACCCCCTGAACACTGAAGCTTTCTTT	CASSRDPLNTEAFF
NA	NA	TRBV5-1	TRBJ1-2	TGCGCCAGCAGCTTGGCGGCTAACACTAACTATGGCTACACCTTC	CASSLAANTNYGYTF
NA	NA	TRBV5-1	TRBJ2-3	TGCGCCAGCAGCTTGGACCGCCTGGGAGACACAGATACGCAGTATTTT	CASSLDRLGDTDTQYF
TRBD1	NA	TRBV6-5	TRBJ1-5	TGTGCCAGCTTACGGACAGGGAACAATCAGCCCCAGCATTTT	CASLRTGNNQPQHF
TRBD1	NA	TRBV19	TRBJ1-1	TGTGCCAGTAATAAGCCGGGACAGATGAACACTGAAGCTTTCTTT	CASNKPGQMNTEAFF
TRBD1	NA	TRBV29-1	TRBJ1-1	TGCAGCGTTGAAGGGACAGGGCGGACTGAAGCTTTCTTT	CSVEGTGRTEAFF
NA	few	TRBV6-6	TRBJ1-6	TGTGCCAGCAGTTACGAAAGGGCCCTCCACTTT	CASSYERALHF
NA	NA	TRBV15	TRBJ1-2	TGTGCCACCAGCAGAGACTGGACACTTAACTATGGCTACACCTTC	CATSRDWTLNYGYTF
NA	NA	TRBV30	TRBJ1-5	TGTGCCTGGAGCTCAGGAAGCAATCAGCCCCAGCATTTT	CAWSSGSNQPQHF
NA	NA	TRBV7-9	TRBJ2-3	TGTGCCAGCATCCTCAGACGCGGGGGCGGTTTGTCTAGCACAGATACGCAGTATTTT	CASILRRGGGLSSTDTQYF
NA	NA	TRBV10-2	TRBJ2-1	TGCGCCAGCAGCCTTCGGACGGCGTTCTACAATGAGCAGTTCTTC	CASSLRTAFYNEQFF
NA	NA	TRBV4-1	TRBJ1-1	TGCGCCAGCAGCCAAGATCGGGTGGGGTCCGATGAAGCTTTCTTT	CASSQDRVGSDEAFF
NA	NA	TRBV6-5	TRBJ1-1	TGTGCCAGCAGTTACTCGTGGGGAAACACTGAAGCTTTCTTT	CASSYSWGNTEAFF
TRBD1	NA	TRBV5-1	TRBJ2-5	TGCGCCAGCAGCCTAAGTGGACAGGGCGGGGAGACCCAGTACTTC	CASSLSGQGGETQYF